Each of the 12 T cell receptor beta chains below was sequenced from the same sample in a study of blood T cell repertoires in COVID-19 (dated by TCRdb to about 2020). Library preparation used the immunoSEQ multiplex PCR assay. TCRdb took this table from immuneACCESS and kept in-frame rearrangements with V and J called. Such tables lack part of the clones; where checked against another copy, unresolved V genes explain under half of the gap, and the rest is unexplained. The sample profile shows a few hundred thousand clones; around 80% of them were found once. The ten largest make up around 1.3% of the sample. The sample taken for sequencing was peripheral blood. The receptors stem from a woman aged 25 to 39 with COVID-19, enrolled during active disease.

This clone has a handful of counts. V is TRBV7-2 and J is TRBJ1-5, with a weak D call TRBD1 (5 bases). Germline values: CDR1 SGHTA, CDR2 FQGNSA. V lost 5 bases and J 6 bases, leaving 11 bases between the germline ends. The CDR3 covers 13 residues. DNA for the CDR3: TGTGCCAGCAGCCGCGTAGGGGCTCAGCCCCAGCATTTT. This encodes CASSRVGAQPQHF.

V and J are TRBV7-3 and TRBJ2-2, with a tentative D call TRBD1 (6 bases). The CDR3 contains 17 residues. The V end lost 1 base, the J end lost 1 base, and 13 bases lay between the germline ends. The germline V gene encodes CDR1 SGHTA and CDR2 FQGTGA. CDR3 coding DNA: TGTGCCAGCAGCTTAAGGCTTGGGGGCTTGAACACCGGGGAGCTGTTTTTT. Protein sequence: CASSLRLGGLNTGELFF.

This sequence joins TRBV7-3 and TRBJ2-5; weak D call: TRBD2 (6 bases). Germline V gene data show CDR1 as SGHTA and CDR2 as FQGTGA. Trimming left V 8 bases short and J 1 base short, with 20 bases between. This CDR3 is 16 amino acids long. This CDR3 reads CASPERANGAQETQYF. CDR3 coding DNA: TGTGCCAGCCCGGAGCGGGCCAATGGGGCCCAAGAGACCCAGTACTTC.

The CDR3 bases are TGTGCCAGCAGCTTGCTTCGGCAGGGGAACTCTGGGGCCAACGTCCTGACTTTC. This codes for CASSLLRQGNSGANVLTF. The V gene is TRBV5-4, the J gene TRBJ2-6, with D possibly matching TRBD1 (6 bases). The CDR3 has 18 amino acids. CDR1 is SGHNT, CDR2 YYREEE, per germline (reference sequence). With 1 base removed from V and 0 bases from J, the gap between germline ends came to 14 bases.

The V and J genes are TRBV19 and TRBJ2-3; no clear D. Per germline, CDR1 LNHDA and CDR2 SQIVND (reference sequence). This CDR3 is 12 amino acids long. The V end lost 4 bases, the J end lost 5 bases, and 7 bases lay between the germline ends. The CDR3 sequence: CASSTSGDTQYF. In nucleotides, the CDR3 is TGTGCCAGTAGTACATCCGGAGATACGCAGTATTTT.

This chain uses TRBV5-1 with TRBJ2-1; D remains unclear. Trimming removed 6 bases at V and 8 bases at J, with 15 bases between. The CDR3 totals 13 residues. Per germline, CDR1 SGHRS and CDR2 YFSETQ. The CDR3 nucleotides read TGCGCCAGCACCCTCGGAGCGTTGGATGAGCAGTTCTTC. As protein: CASTLGALDEQFF.

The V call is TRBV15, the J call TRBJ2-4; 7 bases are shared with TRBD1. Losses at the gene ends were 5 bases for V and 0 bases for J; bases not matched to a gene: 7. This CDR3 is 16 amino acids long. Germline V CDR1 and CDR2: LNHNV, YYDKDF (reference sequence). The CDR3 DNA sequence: TGTGCCACCAGCCTGACAGGGAGTAGAGCCAAAAACATTCAGTACTTC. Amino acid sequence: CATSLTGSRAKNIQYF.

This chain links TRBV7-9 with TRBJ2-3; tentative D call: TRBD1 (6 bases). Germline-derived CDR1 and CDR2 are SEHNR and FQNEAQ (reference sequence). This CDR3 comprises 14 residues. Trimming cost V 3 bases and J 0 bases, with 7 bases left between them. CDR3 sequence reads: CASSFDRSTDTQYF. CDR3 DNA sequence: TGTGCCAGCAGCTTTGACAGGAGCACAGATACGCAGTATTTT.

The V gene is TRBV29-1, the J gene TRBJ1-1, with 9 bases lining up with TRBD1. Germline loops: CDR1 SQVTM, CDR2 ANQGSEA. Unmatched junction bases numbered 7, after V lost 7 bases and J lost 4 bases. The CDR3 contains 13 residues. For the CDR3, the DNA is TGCAGCGCCCAACAGGGGGCGAGCACTGAAGCTTTCTTT. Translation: CSAQQGASTEAFF.

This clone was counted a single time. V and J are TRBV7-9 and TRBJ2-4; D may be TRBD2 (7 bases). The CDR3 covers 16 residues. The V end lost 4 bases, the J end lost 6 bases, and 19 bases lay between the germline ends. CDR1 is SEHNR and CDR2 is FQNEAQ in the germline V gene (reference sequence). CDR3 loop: CASSSKPGGGGNIQYF. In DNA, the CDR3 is TGTGCCAGCAGCTCCAAACCCGGGGGCGGGGGAAACATTCAGTACTTC.

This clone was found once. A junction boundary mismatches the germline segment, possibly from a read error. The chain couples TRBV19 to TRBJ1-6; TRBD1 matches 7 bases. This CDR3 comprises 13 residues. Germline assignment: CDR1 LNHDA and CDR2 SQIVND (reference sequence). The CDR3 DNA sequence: TGTGCCAGTAGTATTGGTCTGACAGGGCCCCGCCACTTT. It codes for CASSIGLTGPRHF.

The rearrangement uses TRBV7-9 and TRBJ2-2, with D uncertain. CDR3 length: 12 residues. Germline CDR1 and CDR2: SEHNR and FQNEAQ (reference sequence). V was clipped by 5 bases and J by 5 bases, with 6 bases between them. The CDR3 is CASSVQTGELFF. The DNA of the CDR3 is TGTGCCAGCAGCGTCCAAACCGGGGAGCTGTTTTTT. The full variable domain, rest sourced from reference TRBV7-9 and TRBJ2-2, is DTGVSQNPRHKITKRGQNVTFRCDPISEHNRLYWYRQTLGQGPEFLTYFQNEAQLEKSRLLSDRFSAERPKGSFSTLEIQRTEQGDSAMYLCASSVQTGELFFGEGSRLTVL.